This TCR beta chain was recovered during a study of T cells in localized non-small cell lung cancer. Study-level points and caveats: Sequencing was restricted to one tumor region; therefore, heterogeneity remains possible. Uninvolved adjacent lung showed the highest T cell clonality, exceeding tumor. Greater blood T cell density accompanied longer overall survival. Among the top 100 tumor clones, a median about 58 appeared in adjacent lung.

A note on this clone: What it recognizes is unknown.

This table comes from immunoSEQ multiplex PCR, and its TCRdb copy is limited to in-frame clones, with some not included. This table holds approximately 31,000 clones, about 89% found once. Trimming removed 3 bases from V and 1 base from J; junction bases left unmatched: 5. The CDR3 extends over 15 amino acids. Germline CDR1 is KGHSH and CDR2 is LQKENI. This material consisted of peripheral blood, taken before any cancer treatment. The source of this sequence is a female donor older than 55 with stage I lung adenocarcinoma. The V gene is TRBV18, the J gene TRBJ1-1; the match to TRBD1 covers 7 bases. The CDR3: CASSPGQRSNTEAFF. The CDR3 bases are TGTGCCAGCTCACCGGGACAGCGGTCGAACACTGAAGCTTTCTTT.